The clone carrying this TCR beta chain was counted at least ten times. RNA transcripts yielded amplified TCR beta CDR3 regions. Researchers ran a first-round RT-PCR on the TCR CDR3 using the HTBI primer set. One entry per CDR3 protein results from TCRdb running MiXCR on the multiplex PCR reads. This sample has some 300,000 distinct CDR3 sequences, with about an eighth found just once. Fresh peripheral blood, 7.5 to 10 ml of it, supplied the PBMCs. This sample was included in a study of T cells in Graves' hyperthyroidism and ophthalmopathy. CDR3 length: 13 residues. The germline CDR1 and CDR2 sequences are MNHEY and SMNVEV (reference sequence). The V end was cut by 7 bases, the J end by 5 bases, with 14 bases between.

This chain links TRBV27 with TRBJ2-5; no clear D gene. This TCR derives from a woman aged 40 to 55 with Graves' hyperthyroidism. Sequencing was carried out using blood. DNA of the CDR3: TGTGCCAGCACTAAAGAATTCGGGGAGACCCAGTACTTC. Its translation is CASTKEFGETQYF.